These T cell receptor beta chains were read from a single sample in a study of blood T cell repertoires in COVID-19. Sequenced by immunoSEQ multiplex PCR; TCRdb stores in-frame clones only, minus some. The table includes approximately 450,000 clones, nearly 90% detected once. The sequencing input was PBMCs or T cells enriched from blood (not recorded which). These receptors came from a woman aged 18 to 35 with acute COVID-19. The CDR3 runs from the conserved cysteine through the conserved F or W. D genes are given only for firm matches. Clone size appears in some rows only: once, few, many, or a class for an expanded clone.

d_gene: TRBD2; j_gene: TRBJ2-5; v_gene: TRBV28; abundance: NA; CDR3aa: CASSFDTGGQETQYF
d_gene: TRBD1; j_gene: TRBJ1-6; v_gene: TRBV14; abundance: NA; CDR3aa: CASSQGTGGNSPLHF
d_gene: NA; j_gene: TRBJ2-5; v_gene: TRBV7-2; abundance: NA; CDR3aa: CASSRDSGWETQYF
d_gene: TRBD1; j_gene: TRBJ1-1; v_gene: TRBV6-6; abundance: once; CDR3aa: CALIQGALAFF
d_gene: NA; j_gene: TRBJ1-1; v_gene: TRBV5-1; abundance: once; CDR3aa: CASSLADLDTEAFF
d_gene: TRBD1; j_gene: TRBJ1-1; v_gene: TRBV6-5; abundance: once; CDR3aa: CASKVPGQGRAFF
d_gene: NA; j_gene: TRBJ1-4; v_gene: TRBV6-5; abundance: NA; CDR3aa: CASSPGGYEKLFF
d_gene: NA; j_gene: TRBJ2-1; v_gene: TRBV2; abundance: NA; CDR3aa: CASSPREHNEQFF
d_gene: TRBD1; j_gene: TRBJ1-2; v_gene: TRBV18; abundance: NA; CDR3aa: CASSPRPDRGGYGYTF
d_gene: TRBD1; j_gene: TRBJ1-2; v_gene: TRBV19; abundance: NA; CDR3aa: CASRDREIDGYTF
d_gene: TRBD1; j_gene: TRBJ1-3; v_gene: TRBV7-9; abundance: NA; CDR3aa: CASSLAGTGENTIYF
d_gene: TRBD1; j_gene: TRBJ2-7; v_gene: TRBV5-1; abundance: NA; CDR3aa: CASSLGTGHDEQYF
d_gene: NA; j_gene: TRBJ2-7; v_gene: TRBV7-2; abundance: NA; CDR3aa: CASSLISAYEQYF
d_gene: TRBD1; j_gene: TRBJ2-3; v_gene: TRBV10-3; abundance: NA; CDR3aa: CAIKGYGQGNTDTQYF
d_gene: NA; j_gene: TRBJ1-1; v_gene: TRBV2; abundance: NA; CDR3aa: CASSSGTENTEAFF
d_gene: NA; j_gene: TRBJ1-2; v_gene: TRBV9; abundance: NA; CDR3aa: CASSVSRRETIYGYTF
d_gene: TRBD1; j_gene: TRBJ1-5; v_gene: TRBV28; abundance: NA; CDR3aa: CASSSQSRSGGHQPQHF
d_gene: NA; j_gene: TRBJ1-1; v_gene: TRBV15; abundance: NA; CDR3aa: CATSRDPRGGPDTEAFF
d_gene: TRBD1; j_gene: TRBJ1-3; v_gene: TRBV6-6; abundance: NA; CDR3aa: CASSWGQGIGNTIYF
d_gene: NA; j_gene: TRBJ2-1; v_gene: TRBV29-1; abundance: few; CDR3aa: CSVGQPYNEQFF
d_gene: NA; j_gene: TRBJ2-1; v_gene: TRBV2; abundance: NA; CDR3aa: CASSERDTLTRPNYNEQFF
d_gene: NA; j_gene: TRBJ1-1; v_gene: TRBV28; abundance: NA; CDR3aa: CASSVNTEAFF
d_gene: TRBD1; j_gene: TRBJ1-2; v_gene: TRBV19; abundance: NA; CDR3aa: CASSIRQGYGYTF
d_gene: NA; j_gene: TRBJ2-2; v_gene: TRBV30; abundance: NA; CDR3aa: CAWSAGLTTNTGELFF
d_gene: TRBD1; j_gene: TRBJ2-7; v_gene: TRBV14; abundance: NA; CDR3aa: CASSASGTVSYEQYF
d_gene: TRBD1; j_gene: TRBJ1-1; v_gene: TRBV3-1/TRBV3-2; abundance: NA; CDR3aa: CASSLGTGEAFF
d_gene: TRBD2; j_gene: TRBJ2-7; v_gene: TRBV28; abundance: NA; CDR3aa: CASSPTSGRAHEQYF
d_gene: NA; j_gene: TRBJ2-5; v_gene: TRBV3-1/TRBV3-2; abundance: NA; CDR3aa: CASSQEDFQETQYF
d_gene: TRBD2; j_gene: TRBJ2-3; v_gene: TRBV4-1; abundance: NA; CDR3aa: CASSQLSGGTDTQYF
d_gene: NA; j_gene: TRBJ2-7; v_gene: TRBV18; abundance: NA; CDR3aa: CASSPSPRPYEQYF
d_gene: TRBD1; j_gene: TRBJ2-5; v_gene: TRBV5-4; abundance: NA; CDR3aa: CASSLAWTGVTQETQYF
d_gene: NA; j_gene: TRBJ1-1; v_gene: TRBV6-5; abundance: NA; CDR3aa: CASVVRVMNTEAFF
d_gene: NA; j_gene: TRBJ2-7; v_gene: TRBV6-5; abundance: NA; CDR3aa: CASSRGQHYEQYF
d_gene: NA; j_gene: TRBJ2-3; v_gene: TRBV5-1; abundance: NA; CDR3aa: CASSSPGEDTQYF
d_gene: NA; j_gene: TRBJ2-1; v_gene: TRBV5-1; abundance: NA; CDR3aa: CAKIDNEQFF
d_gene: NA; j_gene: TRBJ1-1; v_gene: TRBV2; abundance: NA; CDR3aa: CASRASGFTEAFF
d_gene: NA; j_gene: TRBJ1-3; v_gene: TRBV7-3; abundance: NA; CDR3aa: CASSLTGGYPGNTIYF
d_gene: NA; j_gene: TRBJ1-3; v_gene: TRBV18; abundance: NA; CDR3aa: CASSLGQRNSGNTIYF
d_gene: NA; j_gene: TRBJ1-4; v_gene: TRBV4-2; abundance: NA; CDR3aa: CASSQPQEAAKLFF
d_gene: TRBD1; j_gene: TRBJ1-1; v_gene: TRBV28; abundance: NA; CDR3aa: CASTTQGRTEAFF
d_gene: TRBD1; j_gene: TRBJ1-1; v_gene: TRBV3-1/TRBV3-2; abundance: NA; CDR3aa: CASSQVSGGTEAFF
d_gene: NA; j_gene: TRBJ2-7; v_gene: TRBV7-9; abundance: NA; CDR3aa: CASSSLVWNGGLPYEQYF
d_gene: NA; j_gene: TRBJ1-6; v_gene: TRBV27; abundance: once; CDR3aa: CASRSGTNYNSPLHF
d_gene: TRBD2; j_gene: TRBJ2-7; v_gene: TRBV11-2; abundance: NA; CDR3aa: CASRRLAGKMGEQYF
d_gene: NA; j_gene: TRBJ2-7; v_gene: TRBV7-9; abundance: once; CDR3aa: CASPAGDQQYF
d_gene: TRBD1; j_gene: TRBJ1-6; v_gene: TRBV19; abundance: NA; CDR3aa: CASRTTGARYNSPLHF
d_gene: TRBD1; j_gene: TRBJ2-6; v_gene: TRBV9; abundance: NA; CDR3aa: CASSVKGAAGSGANVLTF
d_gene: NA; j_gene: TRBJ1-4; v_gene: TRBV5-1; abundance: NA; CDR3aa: CASSLSTGFEKLFF
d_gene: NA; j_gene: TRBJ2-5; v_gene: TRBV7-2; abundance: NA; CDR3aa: CASSLFPRGNQETQYF
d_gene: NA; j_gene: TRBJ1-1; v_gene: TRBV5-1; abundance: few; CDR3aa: CASSLTQDTEAFF
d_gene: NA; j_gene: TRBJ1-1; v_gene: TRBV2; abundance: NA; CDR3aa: CASIEDRSLNTEAFF
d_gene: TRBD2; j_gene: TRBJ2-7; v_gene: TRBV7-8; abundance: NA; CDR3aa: CASSLGGLAGGSYEQYF
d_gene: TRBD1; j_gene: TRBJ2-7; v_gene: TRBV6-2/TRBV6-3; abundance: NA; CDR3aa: CASSYPPGGQAPEQYF
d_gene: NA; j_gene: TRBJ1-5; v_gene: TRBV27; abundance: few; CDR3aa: CASSLQGQPQHF
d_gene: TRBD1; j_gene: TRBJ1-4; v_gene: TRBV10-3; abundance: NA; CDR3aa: CAISDSPGQGPRGEKLFF